The next 14 T cell receptor beta chains were all read from a single sample in a study of T cells expressing NK-cell markers. With the 5' RACE reads reprocessed, TCRdb shows one record per CDR3 protein and no DNA. The sample table includes 250,000 to 300,000 distinct CDR3 sequences. The source material was blood T cells: a sorted CD56 or NKG2C T cell subset, CD4+ or CD8+ T cells, or bulk PBMC T cells (not recorded which). Every receptor here comes from a man younger than 30 in good health.

The chain uses TRBV29-1 and TRBJ2-7; TCRdb names TRBD1, which stays unverified in the absence of DNA. Germline CDR1 SQVTM, CDR2 ANQGSEA. CDR3 length: 13 residues. The CDR3 sequence: CSVARYRENEQYF.

The J gene is TRBJ2-1, the V gene TRBV30; TCRdb returns TRBD1, unconfirmable since there is no DNA. The CDR3 covers 13 residues. Germline V gene data show CDR1 as GTSNPN and CDR2 as SVGIG (reference sequence). This chain's CDR3 is CAWKGRAYNEQFF.

The chain couples TRBV12-3 or TRBV12-4 to TRBJ2-5. This CDR3 contains 12 residues. CDR3 sequence reads: CASWSGGETQYF.

This chain uses TRBV12-3 or TRBV12-4 with TRBJ1-2. The CDR3 is 13 residues long. This chain's CDR3 is CASSFGFPNGYTF.

The rearrangement joins TRBV4-2 to TRBJ2-7. CDR1 is LGHNA, CDR2 YNFKEQ, per germline. The CDR3 runs 15 residues. CDR3 sequence reads: CASSQDFGRYYEQYF.

The gene calls are TRBV10-3 and TRBJ1-1. The CDR3 totals 15 residues. Germline CDR1 and CDR2: ENHRY and SYGVKD. The CDR3 reads CAIKSYEGGDTEAFF.

The chain's CDR3 is CASSILAGRTDTQYF. The chain is built from TRBV19 and TRBJ2-3; TCRdb proposes TRBD2, but this gene call is untestable without DNA. This CDR3 has 15 residues. From germline, CDR1 is LNHDA and CDR2 SQIVND (reference sequence). Complete variable domain (other parts from reference TRBV19 and TRBJ2-3): DGGITQSPKYLFRKEGQNVTLSCEQNLNHDAMYWYRQDPGQGLRLIYYSQIVNDFQKGDIAEGYSVSREKKESFPLTVTSAQKNPTAFYLCASSILAGRTDTQYFGPGTRLTVL.

The CDR3 reads CASTATDTQYF. V usage is TRBV7-2 and J usage is TRBJ2-3. This CDR3 has 11 amino acids. Germline CDR1 and CDR2: SGHTA and FQGNSA.

The rearrangement uses TRBV2 and TRBJ2-2; absent DNA, TCRdb's TRBD1 call cannot be checked. The CDR3 is 13 amino acids. CDR1 and CDR2 (germline): SNHLY, FYNNEI. The CDR3 region is CATGGGATGELFF.

This chain links TRBV20-1 with TRBJ2-1; there is no DNA to check the TCRdb D call of TRBD2. In germline, CDR1 is DFQATT, CDR2 SNEGSKA (reference sequence). This CDR3 has 15 amino acids. The CDR3 protein is CSPHGRASRGNEQFF.

The chain links TRBV7-2 to TRBJ1-1. This CDR3 spans 15 amino acids. Per germline, CDR1 SGHTA and CDR2 FQGNSA. The CDR3 loop reads CASSLVAGIDTEAFF. The whole variable domain, filled in from reference TRBV7-2 and TRBJ1-1, reads GAGVSQSPSNKVTEKGKDVELRCDPISGHTALYWYRQSLGQGLEFLIYFQGNSAPDKSGLPSDRFSAERTGGSVSTLTIQRTQQEDSAVYLCASSLVAGIDTEAFFGQGTRLTVV.

The chain couples TRBV12-3 or TRBV12-4 to TRBJ2-3. This CDR3 is 13 amino acids long. The CDR3 protein is CASSLGYSDTQYF.

V usage is TRBV6-6 and J usage is TRBJ1-2; absent DNA, TCRdb's TRBD1 call cannot be checked. The CDR3 has 13 residues. In germline, CDR1 is MNHNY, CDR2 SVGAGI (reference sequence). The CDR3 here is CASSYSGGSGYTF.

The chain recombines TRBV29-1 with TRBJ1-5; TCRdb reports TRBD1, a call that lacks DNA to check it against. Germline lookup yields CDR1 SQVTM and CDR2 ANQGSEA. The CDR3 covers 14 residues. This CDR3 is CSVLDIEGNQPQHF.